This entry lists 7 T cell receptor beta chains sequenced from one sample in a study of cytomegalovirus exposure and HLA in healthy donors. With 60 Vbeta and 13 Jbeta primers, the PCR was carried out. Clones were sequenced by immunoSEQ multiplex PCR, and TCRdb holds only the in-frame ones, with some missing. The sample lists 200,000 or so clones, 80% to 85% occurring once. Sequences were obtained from PBMCs. These receptors originate from a boy younger than 10 in good health and CMV-seronegative.

Remarks on this clone: The junction shows a germline mismatch at one end, possibly a read error. The chain carries TRBV7-7 and TRBJ2-3, with TRBD2 identical over 13 bases. The CDR3 has 16 residues. The germline gives CDR1 SSHAT, CDR2 FNYEAQ (reference sequence). The CDR3, as DNA: TGTGCTAGCAGCTTAGGACTAGCGGGAGCCCCAGATACGCAGTATTTT. As protein: CASSLGLAGAPDTQYF.

The J gene is TRBJ2-1, the V gene TRBV27; 11 bases are a match to TRBD2. Germline lookup yields CDR1 MNHEY and CDR2 SMNVEV (reference sequence). The CDR3 covers 17 residues. The ends lost 1 base at V and 4 bases at J; junction bases unmatched: 6. This CDR3 reads CASSLYFGTSGYNEQFF. The CDR3 DNA reads TGTGCCAGCAGTTTATACTTCGGGACTAGCGGTTACAATGAGCAGTTCTTC.

This chain uses TRBV5-1 with TRBJ2-3; the match to TRBD1 covers 8 bases. The CDR3 extends over 16 amino acids. Trimming at V came to 0 bases and at J to 0 bases, leaving 3 bases not matched to a gene. In germline, CDR1 is SGHRS, CDR2 YFSETQ. This CDR3 reads CASSLAGDRSTDTQYF. CDR3 bases: TGCGCCAGCAGCTTGGCCGGGGACAGGAGCACAGATACGCAGTATTTT.

This chain joins TRBV9 and TRBJ1-5, with TRBD1 matching over 11 bases. This CDR3 has 15 amino acids. The germline V gene encodes CDR1 SGDLS and CDR2 YYNGEE. The V gene end was trimmed by 5 bases and the J gene end by 5 bases; junction bases not matched to a gene: 6. The CDR3 sequence is CASSLGQGADQPQHF. CDR3 bases: TGTGCCAGCAGTCTAGGACAGGGGGCGGATCAGCCCCAGCATTTT. Supplemented by reference TRBV9 and TRBJ1-5, the full variable domain reads DSGVTQTPKHLITATGQRVTLRCSPRSGDLSVYWYQQSLDQGLQFLIQYYNGEERAKGNILERFSAQQFPDLHSELNLSSLELGDSALYFCASSLGQGADQPQHFGDGTRLSIL.

The chain joins TRBV4-1 to TRBJ2-5, with 8 bases lining up with TRBD2. This CDR3 is built from 17 residues. J gave up 5 bases and V 0 bases, and 11 bases lay outside the gene matches. Germline V gene sequence: CDR1 MGHRA, CDR2 YSYEKL. Here the CDR3 DNA reads TGCGCCAGCAGCCAAGACTTGCGGGAGGTTAAGGGGGAGACCCAGTACTTC. Protein sequence: CASSQDLREVKGETQYF.

J is TRBJ2-3 and V is TRBV10-2; 9 nucleotides agree with TRBD2. The CDR3 has 14 amino acids. V shed 6 bases and J 1 base; nucleotides not matched to a gene: 2. The germline V gene has CDR1 WSHSY and CDR2 SAAADI. Written as DNA, the CDR3 is TGCGCCAGCAGGGCTAGCGGGGGCACAGATACGCAGTATTTT. Residues: CASRASGGTDTQYF.

The V gene is TRBV6-5, the J gene TRBJ2-2, with a tentative D call TRBD2 (5 bases). V lost 4 bases and J lost 4, with 13 bases in between. The CDR3 length is 15 residues. The germline CDR1 and CDR2 sequences are MNHEY and SVGAGI. The CDR3 sequence: CASSSSGRPTGELFF. Written as DNA, the CDR3 is TGTGCCAGCAGTTCAAGCGGAAGACCCACCGGGGAGCTGTTTTTT.